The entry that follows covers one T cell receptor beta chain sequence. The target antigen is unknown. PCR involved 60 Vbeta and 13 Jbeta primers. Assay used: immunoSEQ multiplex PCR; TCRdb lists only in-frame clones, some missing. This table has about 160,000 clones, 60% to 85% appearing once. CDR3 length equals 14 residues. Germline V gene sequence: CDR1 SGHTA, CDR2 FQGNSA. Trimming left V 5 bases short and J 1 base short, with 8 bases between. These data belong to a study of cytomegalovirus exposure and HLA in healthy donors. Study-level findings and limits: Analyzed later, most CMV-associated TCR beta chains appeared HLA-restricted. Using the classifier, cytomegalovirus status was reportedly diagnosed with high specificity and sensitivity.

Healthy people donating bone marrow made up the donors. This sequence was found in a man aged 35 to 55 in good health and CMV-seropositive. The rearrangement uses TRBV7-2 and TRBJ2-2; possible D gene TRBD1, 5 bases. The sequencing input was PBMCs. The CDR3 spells CASSAQGNTGELFF. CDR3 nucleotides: TGTGCCAGCAGCGCTCAGGGGAACACCGGGGAGCTGTTTTTT.